The 11 T cell receptor beta chains below were found in one sample sequenced in a study of lung T cells in sarcoidosis with Löfgren's syndrome. MiXCR, run by TCRdb on the reads, gives a single entry per CDR3 protein. The sample has fewer than 25,000 distinct CDR3 sequences, roughly a fifth seen once. Sequencing was performed on CD4+ T cells from bronchoalveolar lavage. The receptors stem from a human donor with sarcoidosis (Löfgren's syndrome or another form), or a control subject (not recorded which).

This clonotype was picked up many times. V usage is TRBV11-2 and J usage is TRBJ1-1; D is uncertain. Deletions cut 5 bases from V and 10 bases from J, with 17 bases between. Germline V lookup: CDR1 SGHAT, CDR2 FQNNGV. CDR3 length equals 13 residues. The CDR3 sequence is CASSAGLRGLAFF. The CDR3 DNA reads TGTGCCAGCAGCGCTGGACTGCGCGGGTTAGCTTTCTTT.

By sample fraction, this clonotype is medium-sized (0.01 to 0.1%). This chain joins TRBV28 and TRBJ2-7; D might be TRBD1 or TRBD2, each matching 5 bases. The CDR3 loop spans 15 amino acids. V was cut by 10 bases and J by 0 bases, with 19 bases left in between. The germline CDR1 and CDR2 sequences are MDHEN and SYDVKM. The CDR3 bases are TGTGCCACCCTCACGGGACGGAGTAGCTCCTACGAGCAGTACTTC. Translation gives CATLTGRSSSYEQYF.

In the case of this clonotype: A junction end diverges from the germline sequence, so it may reflect a read error. The gene calls are TRBV7-3 and TRBJ1-1; no firm D call. CDR1 is SGHTA and CDR2 is FQGTGA in the germline V gene. This CDR3 has 13 amino acids. The CDR3 bases are TGTGCCAGCAGCAGAGGGAGGAACGCTGAAGCTTTCTTT. Encoded protein: CASSRGRNAEAFF.

This clonotype is medium-sized. The rearrangement uses TRBV6-1 and TRBJ1-5, with 9 bases that match TRBD1. Trimming removed 3 bases from V and 7 bases from J; junction bases left unmatched: 7. The germline gives CDR1 MNHNS, CDR2 SASEGT. This CDR3 comprises 15 residues. The CDR3 nucleotides read TGTGCCAGCAGTGAGGGGACAGGGAGAGGACAGCCCCAGCATTTT. Residues: CASSEGTGRGQPQHF.

At least ten counts were recorded for this clonotype. The V call is TRBV20-1, the J call TRBJ1-2; D call uncertain. Trimming cost V 5 bases and J 4 bases, with 11 bases left between them. This CDR3 is 12 amino acids long. Germline CDR1 reads DFQATT; CDR2 reads SNEGSKA (reference sequence). CDR3 nucleotides: TGCAGTGCTCGAGGTCGGGCCTATGGCTACACCTTC. It encodes CSARGRAYGYTF.

This chain uses TRBV6-5 with TRBJ2-7; D may be TRBD2 (6 bases). Trimming pared 7 bases from V and 3 bases from J, leaving 13 bases between. The CDR3 extends over 13 amino acids. The germline V gene encodes CDR1 MNHEY and CDR2 SVGAGI. As DNA, the CDR3 is TGTGCCAGCAAAGCTAGCGATTACTACGAGCAGTACTTC. Protein: CASKASDYYEQYF.

This clonotype was seen more than once but under ten times. The chain recombines TRBV29-1 with TRBJ2-3; the D gene is possibly TRBD1 (6 bases). Deletions cut 7 bases from V and 0 bases from J, with 14 bases between. The CDR3 length is 14 residues. CDR1 is SQVTM, CDR2 ANQGSEA, per germline. CDR3 residues: CSARRGSSTDTQYF. The CDR3, as DNA: TGCAGCGCCCGAAGGGGGTCGAGCACAGATACGCAGTATTTT.

On this clonotype: A much larger clone differs by one base, so this may be a read error. J is TRBJ2-5 and V is TRBV4-3; a weak D match, TRBD1 (6 bases). V shed 0 bases and J shed 5 bases, with 10 bases lying between them. This CDR3 spans 14 amino acids. Per germline, CDR1 LGHNA and CDR2 YSLEER. CDR3 nucleotides: TGCGCCAGCAGCCAAGAGAACAGGGCGGAGACCCAGTACTTC. Translated: CASSQENRAETQYF.

This clonotype was counted at least ten times. This chain connects TRBV20-1 to TRBJ2-1; TRBD2 agrees at 11 bases. The germline gives CDR1 DFQATT, CDR2 SNEGSKA (reference sequence). CDR3 length: 14 residues. The trim removed 4 bases at V and 4 bases at J, leaving 3 bases unmatched. The CDR3 DNA reads as TGCAGTGCTACTAGCGGGAGGCAATACAATGAGCAGTTCTTC. This encodes CSATSGRQYNEQFF.

The chain links TRBV4-1 to TRBJ2-7; D perhaps matches TRBD2 (5 bases). Trimming removed 1 base at V and 7 bases at J, with 8 bases between. The CDR3 runs 12 residues. CDR1 is MGHRA, CDR2 YSYEKL, per germline. CDR3 loop: CASSQGGREQYF. The CDR3, as DNA: TGCGCCAGCAGCCAAGGAGGGCGGGAGCAGTACTTC.

This clonotype is judged medium-sized. The CDR3 reads CASSPTGDTQYF. The CDR3 coding sequence is TGTGCCAGCAGTCCCACAGGGGATACGCAGTATTTT. The chain employs TRBV6-1 and TRBJ2-3; a possible D gene is TRBD1 (6 bases). Germline CDR1 MNHNS, CDR2 SASEGT. With 5 bases removed from V and 6 bases from J, the gap between germline ends came to 9 bases. CDR3 length equals 12 residues.